This TCR beta chain was retrieved from a study of blood T cell repertoires in COVID-19. Profiling relied on immunoSEQ multiplex PCR, and the TCRdb table lists in-frame clones only, not all of them. The sample contains some 100,000 clones, about 86% of which appear only once. Seattle's cohort entered during active infection and was followed longitudinally. The germline V gene has CDR1 SGHNT and CDR2 YENEEA. This CDR3 comprises 12 residues. V was trimmed by 3 bases and J by 9 bases, leaving 8 bases between them. Sequencing was performed on peripheral blood. This TCR derives from a man aged 50 to 59 with COVID-19, enrolled during active disease. The chain employs TRBV11-3 and TRBJ2-2; D remains unclear. In DNA form, the CDR3 reads TGTGCCAGCAGCTTTGGGCCTAGGGAGCTGTTTTTT. Its translation: CASSFGPRELFF.